There are a few counts of the clone carrying this T cell receptor beta chain. Its target is not known. This specimen comes from a study of early T cells in non-severe SARS-CoV-2 infection. In the study overall: Chains from this unsorted whole-blood bulk RNA could not be paired.

Study results and limitations: Reliance on VDJdb matching favored anti-spike CD8 responses; private and CD4 specificities were missed.

Each cDNA molecule carried a unique molecular identifier. MiXCR, run by TCRdb on the 5' RACE reads, gives a single entry per CDR3 protein. The sample holds about 89,000 distinct CDR3 sequences, 14% to 15% seen once. Sequencing used whole blood. This clonotype was sampled from an adult who was a healthcare worker with PCR-confirmed SARS-CoV-2 infection or an uninfected control (not recorded which).

As DNA, the CDR3 is TGCAGCGTTGAAAAACAGTTGGTCACTGAAGCTTTCTTT. Its translation is CSVEKQLVTEAFF. The chain is built from TRBV29-1 and TRBJ1-1, with D unclear. The V end was cut by 2 bases, the J end by 4 bases, with 11 bases between. Germline CDR1 SQVTM, CDR2 ANQGSEA. The CDR3 has 13 residues.